This T cell receptor (beta chain) was sequenced for a study of post-analysis software for immune sequencing data. Study summary: Relapsing-remitting, secondary progressive and progressive-relapsing forms of multiple sclerosis all featured among disease courses.

Study-wide results and caveats: Compared with controls, patients showed significantly lower normalized Chao1 diversity. Strong co-clustering by F measure was seen for same-batch samples.

The TCR beta cDNA libraries contained unique molecular identifiers. When about 1 to 11 million T cells were used, they gave roughly 500,000 cDNA molecules. MiXCR, run by TCRdb on the PCR reads, gives a single entry per CDR3 protein. The sample yields approximately 360,000 distinct CDR3 sequences, roughly 35% seen once. Notes on this clonotype: What it binds is unknown.

Sequenced: blood. This receptor was identified in a girl between 10 and 17 years old with multiple sclerosis.

In nucleotides, the CDR3 is TGCAGTGCCCTGAGACAGGGCCTCTCCTACGAGCAGTACTTC. This translates into CSALRQGLSYEQYF. V is TRBV20-1 and J is TRBJ2-7, with 7 bases matching TRBD1. The CDR3 totals 14 residues. The germline V gene encodes CDR1 DFQATT and CDR2 SNEGSKA (reference sequence). J was trimmed by 0 bases and V by 6 bases; bases with no gene match: 8.